Each of the 8 T cell receptor beta chains below was sequenced from the same sample in a study of T-cell reconstitution after alpha-beta-depleted transplantation in children. Study-level results: Newly produced T cells mostly accounted for T-cell counts and diversity one year post-transplant.

During its preparation, the TCRbeta library received unique molecular identifiers. MiXCR was run by TCRdb on the PCR reads, yielding one entry per CDR3 protein. The table lists 330,000 or so distinct CDR3 sequences, just over 7.5% of them singletons, with over 7.5% in the top ten. These receptors have no identified antigens. This specimen was peripheral blood, taken 360 days after TCRalphabeta/CD19-depleted stem cell transplant. The receptors were gathered from a female patient between 2 and 10 years old who had a stem cell transplant for Fanconi anemia, so the T cells may come from the graft donor.

There are many counts of this clonotype. The gene calls are TRBV20-1 and TRBJ1-1, with D unresolved. This CDR3 is 12 amino acids long. Trimming left V 4 bases short and J 4 bases short, with 10 bases between. The germline V gene has CDR1 DFQATT and CDR2 SNEGSKA (reference sequence). CDR3 amino acids: CSAIASPTEAFF. DNA of the CDR3: TGCAGTGCTATTGCCAGTCCCACTGAAGCTTTCTTT.

In its sample, this clonotype was seen many times. The genes are TRBV7-9 and TRBJ2-1; either TRBD1 or TRBD2 may fit D (6 bases each). The CDR3 has 16 amino acids. CDR1 and CDR2 from the germline V gene are SEHNR and FQNEAQ (reference sequence). V was shortened by 4 bases and J by 4 bases, with 17 bases between the two germline ends. DNA for the CDR3: TGTGCCAGCAGCTCTCTCTCGGGGGCTCCTTACAATGAGCAGTTCTTC. It encodes CASSSLSGAPYNEQFF.

This clonotype was counted only a few times. The rearrangement joins TRBV10-2 to TRBJ2-5; tentatively, D is TRBD2 (6 bases). CDR3 length: 13 amino acids. The V gene lost 3 bases and the J gene lost 4 bases, with 9 bases spanning the gap. The germline CDR1 and CDR2 sequences are WSHSY and SAAADI. The CDR3 sequence: CASSDRGGETQYF. For the CDR3, the DNA is TGCGCCAGCAGTGATCGGGGAGGAGAGACCCAGTACTTC.

Many counts were recorded for this clonotype. The V call is TRBV28, the J call TRBJ2-2, with D uncertain. V was trimmed by 2 bases and J by 1 base, leaving 8 bases between them. Per germline, CDR1 MDHEN and CDR2 SYDVKM. The CDR3 totals 15 residues. CDR3 in DNA: TGTGCCAGCAGTTTACTCCGACGGAACACCGGGGAGCTGTTTTTT. Translation gives CASSLLRRNTGELFF.

This clonotype came up a few times. The rearrangement joins TRBV5-8 to TRBJ1-5; 8 positions match TRBD1. Unmatched junction bases numbered 6, after V lost 4 bases and J lost 6 bases. This CDR3 region has 14 residues. CDR1 is SGHTS and CDR2 is YDEGEE in the germline V gene. CDR3 nucleotide sequence: TGTGCCAGCAGCCCGGACAGGGAAGGTCAGCCCCAGCATTTT. It translates to CASSPDREGQPQHF.

This clonotype has a count of ten or more. The chain recombines TRBV12-3 or TRBV12-4 with TRBJ2-3; 8 nucleotides agree with TRBD2. CDR3 length: 15 residues. The V gene end was trimmed by 5 bases and the J gene end by 6 bases; junction bases not matched to a gene: 10. The CDR3: CASSPDGGETDTQYF. CDR3 DNA: TGTGCCAGCAGTCCAGACGGGGGGGAAACTGATACGCAGTATTTT.

This clonotype was seen ten or more times. This chain connects TRBV6-2 or TRBV6-3 to TRBJ2-7; TRBD2 matches 9 bases. The CDR3 covers 15 residues. The germline V gene encodes CDR1 MNHEY and CDR2 SVGEGT. J was trimmed by 7 bases and V by 2 bases; bases with no gene match: 9. For the CDR3, the DNA is TGTGCCAGCAGTTACCCTAGCGGGGACAAGGGGGAGCAGTACTTC. Its protein is CASSYPSGDKGEQYF.

This clonotype turned up a few times. The CDR3 nucleotides are TGCAGTGCTCCGAGGGGCGGCGGGCCATTCTACAATGAGCAGTTCTTC. It is translated as CSAPRGGGPFYNEQFF. The V gene is TRBV20-1, the J gene TRBJ2-1; D tentatively fits TRBD1 or TRBD2 (5 bases each). V shed 5 bases and J shed 3 bases, with 20 bases lying between them. CDR1 and CDR2 from the germline V gene are DFQATT and SNEGSKA (reference sequence). This CDR3 has 16 amino acids.